The 18 T cell receptor beta chains presented below share a single source sample, sequenced in a study of cytomegalovirus exposure and HLA in healthy donors (dated by TCRdb to about 2017). The library relied on the immunoSEQ multiplex PCR assay. The multiplex PCR relied on a mix of 60 forward primers for TCR Vbeta segments and 13 reverse primers for TCR Jbeta segments. This is the immuneACCESS table as TCRdb keeps it, with only in-frame sequences that have V and J called. A part of the clones is gone; compared with another copy, unresolved V genes explain less than half, and the rest is unexplained. In this sample the table shows about 130,000 clones, about 68% of which occur a single time. The ten biggest clones cover 3.5% to 4.5% of the sample. What was sequenced was PBMCs. The receptors here all came from a man aged 40-55 years in good health and CMV-seropositive.

The CDR3 is CASLAGVGPSVETQYF. The CDR3 coding sequence is TGCGCCAGTCTCGCCGGGGTAGGTCCCTCCGTGGAGACCCAGTACTTC. This chain connects TRBV5-1 to TRBJ2-5, with a weak D call TRBD2 (5 bases). The V end lost 8 bases, the J end lost 5 bases, and 25 bases lay between the germline ends. The CDR3 is 16 amino acids. Germline lookup yields CDR1 SGHRS and CDR2 YFSETQ.

This clone was detected once. The V call is TRBV5-1, the J call TRBJ2-1, with a tentative D call TRBD2 (6 bases). CDR1 is SGHRS and CDR2 is YFSETQ in the germline V gene. Trimming pared 6 bases from V and 4 bases from J, leaving 17 bases between. There are 15 residues in the CDR3. CDR3 region: CASNTGSSTYNEQFF. The DNA of the CDR3 is TGCGCCAGCAATACCGGGAGTTCCACGTACAATGAGCAGTTCTTC.

This chain joins TRBV5-1 and TRBJ2-5; TRBD2 aligns across 12 bases. With 4 bases clipped from V and 0 bases from J, the junction kept 10 bases outside the gene matches. Germline-derived CDR1 and CDR2 are SGHRS and YFSETQ. The CDR3 length is 18 residues. The CDR3 region has the DNA TGCGCCAGCAGCGTCGGACTAGCGGGGAATACCAACCAAGAGACCCAGTACTTC. The encoded protein is CASSVGLAGNTNQETQYF.

The rearrangement links TRBV19 to TRBJ2-7, with a weak D call TRBD2 (6 bases). The CDR3 runs 14 residues. From germline, CDR1 is LNHDA and CDR2 SQIVND (reference sequence). Between the trimmed V and J ends, which lost 5 bases and 7 bases, there was a span of 18 bases. The CDR3, as DNA: TGTGCCAGTAGTGCCCAGGGAGGCGGCGGGGAGCAGTACTTC. This gives the protein CASSAQGGGGEQYF.

This clone was seen more than once but under ten times. The chain has TRBV9 and TRBJ1-5, with D possibly being TRBD1 (6 bases). V was clipped by 3 bases and J by 0 bases, with 16 bases between them. The germline V gene has CDR1 SGDLS and CDR2 YYNGEE. The CDR3 is made up of 17 amino acids. In DNA form, the CDR3 reads TGTGCCAGCAGCGAGGGGCCGGACAGTTTTAGCAATCAGCCCCAGCATTTT. Translating it yields CASSEGPDSFSNQPQHF. Together with reference TRBV9 and TRBJ1-5, the CDR3 gives the full variable domain: DSGVTQTPKHLITATGQRVTLRCSPRSGDLSVYWYQQSLDQGLQFLIQYYNGEERAKGNILERFSAQQFPDLHSELNLSSLELGDSALYFCASSEGPDSFSNQPQHFGDGTRLSIL.

This clone appeared a few times. The chain couples TRBV5-1 to TRBJ1-1; a possible D gene is TRBD1 (5 bases). There are 18 residues in the CDR3. Germline-derived CDR1 and CDR2 are SGHRS and YFSETQ. V gave up 0 bases and J gave up 4 bases, with 22 bases separating them. CDR3 sequence reads: CASSLASQGSLLGTEAFF. DNA of the CDR3: TGCGCCAGCAGCTTGGCTAGTCAGGGTTCCCTTTTGGGCACTGAAGCTTTCTTT.

V usage is TRBV19 and J usage is TRBJ1-3; no clear D gene. V lost 6 bases, J lost 2 bases, and 5 bases lay in between. This CDR3 is built from 12 residues. Germline V CDR1 and CDR2: LNHDA, SQIVND (reference sequence). CDR3 DNA sequence: TGTGCCAGTAGCCTTGCTGGAAACACCATATATTTT. Residues: CASSLAGNTIYF. The full variable domain, with the rest looked up from reference TRBV19 and TRBJ1-3, is DGGITQSPKYLFRKEGQNVTLSCEQNLNHDAMYWYRQDPGQGLRLIYYSQIVNDFQKGDIAEGYSVSREKKESFPLTVTSAQKNPTAFYLCASSLAGNTIYFGEGSWLTVV.

The chain links TRBV7-9 to TRBJ1-5, with D possibly matching TRBD1 (6 bases). The CDR3 length is 17 residues. V lost 1 base to trimming and J lost 0 bases, with 13 bases between them. Germline lookup yields CDR1 SEHNR and CDR2 FQNEAQ (reference sequence). The DNA of the CDR3 is TGTGCCAGCAGCTTAGTAGGGGGAGGGTATAGCAATCAGCCCCAGCATTTT. Translating it yields CASSLVGGGYSNQPQHF. Variable domain in full (rest from reference TRBV7-9 and TRBJ1-5): DTGVSQNPRHKITKRGQNVTFRCDPISEHNRLYWYRQTLGQGPEFLTYFQNEAQLEKSRLLSDRFSAERPKGSFSTLEIQRTEQGDSAMYLCASSLVGGGYSNQPQHFGDGTRLSIL.

This sequence joins TRBV10-3 and TRBJ2-1; weak D call: TRBD2 (7 bases). Germline CDR1 reads ENHRY; CDR2 reads SYGVKD. This CDR3 contains 17 residues. V lost 0 bases and J lost 0, with 12 bases in between. The CDR3 DNA follows: TGTGCCATCAGTGAGTCGATCCGGGGGGCCTCCTACAATGAGCAGTTCTTC. Its protein product is CAISESIRGASYNEQFF.

This chain joins TRBV4-3 and TRBJ2-1; D is unclear. Germline CDR1 and CDR2: LGHNA and YSLEER. The CDR3 loop spans 15 amino acids. Trimming removed 1 base at V and 0 bases at J, with 7 bases between. CDR3 sequence (DNA): TGCGCCAGCAGCCAAGGTCTTTACTCCTACAATGAGCAGTTCTTC. Its translation: CASSQGLYSYNEQFF.

The rearrangement joins TRBV27 to TRBJ1-5, with a tentative D call TRBD1 (5 bases). The CDR3 runs to 16 residues. Looked up from germline, CDR1 is MNHEY and CDR2 is SMNVEV (reference sequence). With 3 bases removed from V and 0 bases from J, the gap between germline ends came to 12 bases. The CDR3 spells CASSFAGDSSNQPQHF. CDR3 DNA: TGTGCCAGCAGTTTTGCCGGGGACTCTAGCAATCAGCCCCAGCATTTT.

This rearrangement joins TRBV29-1 to TRBJ2-7; D is perhaps TRBD2 (6 bases). With 6 bases removed from V and 4 bases from J, the gap between germline ends came to 16 bases. The CDR3 spans 13 residues. The germline CDR1 and CDR2 sequences are SQVTM and ANQGSEA. The CDR3 bases are TGCAGCGTGGTTCTAGCGCCAAATTACGAGCAGTACTTC. Protein: CSVVLAPNYEQYF.

This chain connects TRBV30 to TRBJ2-5; no clear D gene. Germline lookup yields CDR1 GTSNPN and CDR2 SVGIG (reference sequence). The CDR3 is 13 amino acids. The ends were cut back, 0 bases at V and 3 bases at J, with 8 bases in the middle. The CDR3 spells CAWSVGLEETQYF. Here the CDR3 DNA reads TGTGCCTGGAGTGTCGGGTTAGAAGAGACCCAGTACTTC.

The rearrangement links TRBV6-5 to TRBJ2-3; 13 bases line up with TRBD2. The CDR3 has 16 residues. In germline, CDR1 is MNHEY, CDR2 SVGAGI. The trim removed 4 bases at V and 0 bases at J, leaving 1 base unmatched. This chain's CDR3 is CASSWTSGGSTDTQYF. CDR3 sequence (DNA): TGTGCCAGCAGTTGGACTAGCGGGGGAAGCACAGATACGCAGTATTTT.

This clone came up once. This CDR3 is CASSESVFSYNEQFF. The CDR3 DNA sequence: TGTGCCAGCAGTGAGTCTGTGTTTTCCTACAATGAGCAGTTCTTC. The V gene is TRBV6-4, the J gene TRBJ2-1; D is undetermined. V was clipped by 3 bases and J by 1 base, with 10 bases between them. The CDR3 consists of 15 residues. Germline lookup yields CDR1 MRHNA and CDR2 SNTAGT.

This clone appeared a few times. V gene TRBV6-1 combines with J gene TRBJ1-5; maybe TRBD1 (5 bases). V gave up 6 bases and J gave up 3 bases, with 12 bases separating them. Germline loops: CDR1 MNHNS, CDR2 SASEGT. The CDR3 length is 14 residues. CDR3: CASSVRGLNQPQHF. The CDR3 coding sequence is TGTGCCAGCAGCGTCCGGGGACTCAATCAGCCCCAGCATTTT.

The J gene is TRBJ2-6, the V gene TRBV7-2; D is ambiguous. Deletions cut 0 bases from V and 0 bases from J, with 9 bases between. The CDR3 is 17 amino acids. Germline values: CDR1 SGHTA, CDR2 FQGNSA. The CDR3 reads CASSLAPKSSGANVLTF. The CDR3 DNA sequence: TGTGCCAGCAGCTTAGCGCCCAAGAGCTCTGGGGCCAACGTCCTGACTTTC.

The chain carries TRBV6-1 and TRBJ2-5; tentative D call: TRBD2 (5 bases). CDR1 is MNHNS and CDR2 is SASEGT in the germline V gene. V was trimmed by 1 base and J by 7 bases, leaving 10 bases between them. The CDR3 has 13 amino acids. CDR3 bases: TGTGCCAGCAGTGAAGTTGCGGGCGGGACCCAGTACTTC. Its translation: CASSEVAGGTQYF.